This TCR beta chain was profiled in a study of glioma-infiltrating T cells. This clonotype was found many times. The antigen is not known. The iRepertoire nested amplicon-rescue multiplex PCR amplified TCR alpha and beta CDR3s from RNA. From the multiplex PCR reads, TCRdb called clonotypes with MiXCR, one entry per CDR3 protein. The sample contains approximately 120,000 distinct CDR3 sequences, 20% to 25% of which appear only once. Study-wide findings and caveats: CDR3 overlap between tissue and blood was very small.

This sequence was found in a human donor with low-grade glioma or glioblastoma, undergoing nonglioma brain surgery, or in good health (not recorded which). Sequenced material: glioma tissue, nonneoplastic brain tissue, or PBMCs (not recorded which).

The DNA of the CDR3 is TGTGCCAGCAGTTTATGGAGGAACGAGCAGTACTTC. It is translated as CASSLWRNEQYF. J is TRBJ2-7 and V is TRBV12-3 or TRBV12-4; TRBD2 might be the D (5 bases). The CDR3 extends over 12 amino acids. Trimming cost V 2 bases and J 5 bases, with 7 bases left between them.